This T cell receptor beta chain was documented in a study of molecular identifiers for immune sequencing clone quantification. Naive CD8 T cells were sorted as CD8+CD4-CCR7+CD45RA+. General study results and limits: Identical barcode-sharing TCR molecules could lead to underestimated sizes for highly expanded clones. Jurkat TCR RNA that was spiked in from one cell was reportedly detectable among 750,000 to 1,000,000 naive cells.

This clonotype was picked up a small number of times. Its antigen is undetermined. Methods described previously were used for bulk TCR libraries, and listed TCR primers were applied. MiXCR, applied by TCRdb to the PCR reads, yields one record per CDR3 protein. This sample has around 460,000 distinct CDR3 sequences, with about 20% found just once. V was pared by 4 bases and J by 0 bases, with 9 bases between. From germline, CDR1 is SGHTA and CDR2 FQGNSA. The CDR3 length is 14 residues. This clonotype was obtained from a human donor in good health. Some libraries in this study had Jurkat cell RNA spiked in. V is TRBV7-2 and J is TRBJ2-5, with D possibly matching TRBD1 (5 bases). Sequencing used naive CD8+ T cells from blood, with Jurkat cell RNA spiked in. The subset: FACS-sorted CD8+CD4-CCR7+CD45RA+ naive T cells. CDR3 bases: TGTGCCAGCAGCTCTCAGGGCTACCAAGAGACCCAGTACTTC. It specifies CASSSQGYQETQYF.